This TCR beta chain emerged from a study of cytomegalovirus exposure and HLA in healthy donors. General study results and limits: Presence/absence analysis assumed near-uniform sequencing depth across donors.

Primers: 60 Vbeta forward and 13 Jbeta reverse. Libraries were prepared by immunoSEQ multiplex PCR; TCRdb keeps only in-frame clonotypes and omits some of them. The profile shows some 90,000 clones, around 67% of them singletons. Donors were nominally healthy when sampled, though unrecorded immune exposures were likely. Comment on this clone: Its target is unknown.

CDR3 length: 15 residues. V dropped 2 bases and J dropped 4; count of bases not matched to a gene: 7. Germline V lookup: CDR1 LNHDA, CDR2 SQIVND (reference sequence). Sequencing input: PBMCs. The J gene is TRBJ1-2, the V gene TRBV19; 7 bases line up with TRBD1. The sequence was collected from a man in his forties or fifties in good health and CMV-seronegative. The CDR3 is CASSIIYRGGYGYTF. CDR3 DNA: TGTGCCAGTAGTATAATATACAGGGGTGGCTATGGCTACACCTTC.